This T cell receptor beta chain appears in the sequencing data of a study of prognosis after radiotherapy for stage I lung cancer. Study findings and constraints: Reports indicated that TRBV and TRBJ gene usage differed between patients with and without metastases, including differences in about nine V and a couple of J genes after SBRT.

The genomic DNA TCR beta CDR3 region underwent two rounds of multiplex PCR. Used in first-round PCR were primers specific to each TRBV and TRBJ gene. Each CDR3 protein gets one entry after TCRdb re-called the multiplex PCR reads with MiXCR. This table holds 25,000 to 35,000 distinct CDR3 sequences, 42% found once. Trimming pared 0 bases from V and 4 bases from J, leaving 8 bases between. The CDR3 spans 15 residues. Germline loops: CDR1 KGHDR, CDR2 SFDVKD. In regard to this clonotype: Antigen specificity is unknown.

The sample in question was PBMCs, obtained before or after stereotactic body radiation therapy (not recorded which). The TCR originated in a donor aged 50 or older with non-small cell lung cancer. The chain has TRBV24-1 and TRBJ2-2, with D uncertain. The CDR3: CATSDLRRSTGELFF. The CDR3 DNA reads TGTGCCACCAGTGATTTGCGACGGTCCACCGGGGAGCTGTTTTTT.